This T cell receptor (beta chain) stems from a study of shared clonotypes between healthy human individuals. Study-level information: The plates for each donor numbered three CD4 naive, three CD4 memory, two CD8 naive and one CD8 memory.

Data came from immunoSEQ multiplex PCR; TCRdb stores just in-frame clones and leaves some out. The data show under 2.5 million clones, 85% to 95% seen once. Researchers partitioned CD4+ cells into CD45RA+ naive and CD45RA-negative memory subsets. The CDR3 is 14 residues long. V gave up 8 bases and J gave up 1 base, with 13 bases separating them. The germline V gene encodes CDR1 MGHDK and CDR2 SYGVNS. V usage is TRBV25-1 and J usage is TRBJ2-3; the D gene could be TRBD1 or TRBD2 (6 bases each). Sequencing was performed on naive CD4+ T cells from PBMCs. Subset of the sample: CD45RA+ positively selected. The sequence derives from a young man in good health. Some clones in this sample may be carry-over from other donors' samples. The CDR3 loop is CASGGTSRTDTQYF. CDR3 DNA: TGTGCCAGCGGAGGGACATCGCGCACAGATACGCAGTATTTT. The full variable domain, rest sourced from reference TRBV25-1 and TRBJ2-3, is EADIYQTPRYLVIGTGKKITLECSQTMGHDKMYWYQQDPGMELHLIHYSYGVNSTEKGDLSSESTVSRIRTEHFPLTLESARPSHTSQYLCASGGTSRTDTQYFGPGTRLTVL.